One and the same sample provided the 13 T cell receptor beta chains below, sequenced in a study of CD8+ T cells in alopecia areata. RNA was isolated and reverse transcribed to cDNA, the sequencing template. This table comes from immunoSEQ multiplex PCR, and its TCRdb copy is limited to in-frame clones, with some not included. This table has about 100,000 clones, 55% to 75% appearing once. Documented treatment: oral pan-JAK inhibitor, 5-10 mg twice daily. The sample in question was CD8+ T cells sorted from blood, obtained at approximately week 61, from a patient treated with tofacitinib. Every receptor here comes from a human donor with alopecia areata.

V gene TRBV30 combines with J gene TRBJ1-2; D possibly corresponds to TRBD1 (5 bases). CDR1 is GTSNPN, CDR2 SVGIG, per germline (reference sequence). V gave up 8 bases and J gave up 6 bases, with 13 bases separating them. This CDR3 contains 11 residues. The CDR3 spells CAKGTTDGYTF. The CDR3 DNA follows: TGTGCCAAAGGGACCACGGATGGCTACACCTTC.

This clone was recorded a few times. The V gene is TRBV6-5, the J gene TRBJ2-5; 8 bases are a match to TRBD2. CDR3 size: 15 residues. Germline V gives CDR1 MNHEY, CDR2 SVGAGI. J gave up 5 bases and V 1 base, and 6 bases lay outside the gene matches. CDR3 DNA sequence: TGTGCCAGCAGTTACTTGCGGGGGGCCTTCGAGACCCAGTACTTC. The encoded protein is CASSYLRGAFETQYF.

The gene calls are TRBV19 and TRBJ1-1, with D maybe TRBD1 (5 bases). The CDR3 is 13 residues long. Germline CDR1 is LNHDA and CDR2 is SQIVND (reference sequence). Trimming pared 5 bases from V and 7 bases from J, leaving 14 bases between. The CDR3, as DNA: TGTGCCAGTAGTGACCAAGGGGTGAGTGAAGCTTTCTTT. Translating it yields CASSDQGVSEAFF.

The chain employs TRBV7-9 and TRBJ2-1; perhaps TRBD1 as D (6 bases). V lost 5 bases and J 9 bases, leaving 11 bases between the germline ends. This CDR3 region has 12 residues. CDR1 and CDR2 from the germline V gene are SEHNR and FQNEAQ (reference sequence). The CDR3, as DNA: TGTGCCAGCAGCACCCACAGGGTTGAGCAGTTCTTC. Encoded protein: CASSTHRVEQFF.

A few counts support this clone. This chain joins TRBV10-3 and TRBJ2-3; perhaps D is TRBD1 or TRBD2 (5 bases each). Trimming removed 6 bases from V and 0 bases from J, with 10 bases in between. Germline CDR1 is ENHRY and CDR2 is SYGVKD. The CDR3 has 14 amino acids. CDR3 bases: TGTGCCATCAGCGACCGGGACAGCACAGATACGCAGTATTTT. This sequence encodes CAISDRDSTDTQYF.

The rearrangement uses TRBV7-9 and TRBJ2-3; 9 bases are shared with TRBD1. V gave up 4 bases and J gave up 6 bases; unmatched junction bases: 11. Germline values: CDR1 SEHNR, CDR2 FQNEAQ (reference sequence). CDR3 length equals 16 residues. The CDR3 sequence is CASSSKQGAVKDTQYF. The DNA of the CDR3 is TGTGCCAGCAGCTCTAAACAGGGGGCGGTCAAGGATACGCAGTATTTT.

The gene calls are TRBV11-2 and TRBJ1-1; D gene ambiguous. Per the germline V gene, CDR1 is SGHAT and CDR2 is FQNNGV. There are 13 residues in the CDR3. V was clipped by 5 bases and J by 8 bases, with 15 bases between them. For the CDR3, the DNA is TGTGCCAGCAGCCCCAGAATGGGCAGGGAAGCTTTCTTT. It yields the protein CASSPRMGREAFF.

The chain joins TRBV2 to TRBJ2-2; TRBD1 matches 9 bases. The CDR3 runs 16 residues. Trimming cost V 7 bases and J 5 bases; bases outside gene matches: 11. Germline V gene sequence: CDR1 SNHLY, CDR2 FYNNEI. This chain's CDR3 is CASTRSWTGVTGELFF. The CDR3 DNA reads TGTGCCAGCACCCGGTCTTGGACAGGGGTTACCGGGGAGCTGTTTTTT.

This chain uses TRBV19 with TRBJ1-2; 10 bases are a match to TRBD1. Germline V gene lookup returns CDR1 LNHDA and CDR2 SQIVND (reference sequence). V was clipped by 5 bases and J by 13 bases; unmatched bases: 13. The CDR3 contains 14 residues. In nucleotides, the CDR3 is TGTGCCAGTAGTGTCCCGGGACAGGGGCGCTATTTCACCTTC. Amino acid sequence: CASSVPGQGRYFTF.

The chain is built from TRBV30 and TRBJ1-3; no clear D. Germline assignment: CDR1 GTSNPN and CDR2 SVGIG (reference sequence). This CDR3 has 13 amino acids. V lost 4 bases, J lost 5 bases, and 12 bases lay in between. The CDR3 DNA follows: TGTGCCTGGATGGTGGCAGACCGAAACACCATATATTTT. Its translation is CAWMVADRNTIYF.

The rearrangement uses TRBV19 and TRBJ2-7; 10 bases fit TRBD2. Germline CDR1 and CDR2: LNHDA and SQIVND (reference sequence). The CDR3 runs 15 residues. Losses at the gene ends were 2 bases for V and 4 bases for J; bases not matched to a gene: 5. Here the CDR3 reads CASSITSGDGYEQYF. The CDR3 DNA reads TGTGCCAGTAGTATAACTAGCGGGGACGGTTACGAGCAGTACTTC.

V and J are TRBV13 and TRBJ1-3, with unresolved D. CDR3 length: 12 residues. V lost 1 base and J lost 7, with 5 bases in between. Germline lookup yields CDR1 PRHDT and CDR2 FYEKMQ (reference sequence). The CDR3 spells CASSLARNTIYF. CDR3 nucleotides: TGTGCCAGCAGCTTAGCGCGGAACACCATATATTTT.

V and J are TRBV25-1 and TRBJ1-4, with TRBD1 identical over 7 bases. The CDR3 has 14 amino acids. After removal of 6 bases from V and 7 bases from J, the junction contained 8 bases not matched to a gene. From germline, CDR1 is MGHDK and CDR2 SYGVNS. Written as DNA, the CDR3 is TGTGCCAGCAGCCCACAGGGGTCTGGTGAAAAACTGTTTTTT. This codes for CASSPQGSGEKLFF.